Following are 5 T cell receptor beta chains from one sample sequenced in a study of STAT3 mutations in large granular lymphocyte leukemia. Method: immunoSEQ multiplex PCR; TCRdb's copy keeps in-frame clones and lacks some. The table has under 15,000 clones, about 70% seen once; the top ten hold around 45%. The study's findings and limits: Every T-cell large granular lymphocyte leukemia patient had at least one immunodominant TCR beta clonotype.

No antigen has been identified for these receptors. Specimen: peripheral blood mononuclear cells. The receptors shown here come from a man in his 60s with T-cell large granular lymphocyte leukemia. Some clones in this sample may be carry-over from other donors' samples.

The chain carries TRBV5-1 and TRBJ1-5; 8 nucleotides match TRBD1. This CDR3 has 15 residues. With V trimmed by 0 bases and J by 2 bases, 1 base remained unmatched. Germline CDR1 reads SGHRS; CDR2 reads YFSETQ. CDR3 residues: CASSLATGGNQPQHF. DNA of the CDR3: TGCGCCAGCAGCTTGGCGACAGGGGGCAATCAGCCCCAGCATTTT.

This chain links TRBV15 with TRBJ2-3; TRBD2 matches at 8 bases. CDR3 size: 17 residues. Germline CDR1 LNHNV, CDR2 YYDKDF (reference sequence). Unmatched junction bases numbered 10, after V lost 0 bases and J lost 5 bases. The CDR3 loop reads CATSREGGGTRGDTQYF. The CDR3 region has the DNA TGTGCCACCAGCAGAGAGGGTGGTGGGACTAGGGGAGATACGCAGTATTTT. Using reference TRBV15 and TRBJ2-3 for the parts outside the CDR3, the full variable domain is DAMVIQNPRYQVTQFGKPVTLSCSQTLNHNVMYWYQQKSSQAPKLLFHYYDKDFNNEADTPDNFQSRRPNTSFCFLDIRSPGLGDTAMYLCATSREGGGTRGDTQYFGPGTRLTVL.

The genes are TRBV2 and TRBJ1-1; 7 bases are a match to TRBD1. The CDR3 length is 13 residues. The J segment lost 4 bases and the V segment lost 7 bases, leaving 6 bases of the junction unmatched. From germline, CDR1 is SNHLY and CDR2 FYNNEI. This chain's CDR3 is CASIPGQPTEAFF. In DNA form, the CDR3 reads TGTGCCAGCATTCCGGGACAGCCCACTGAAGCTTTCTTT.

The chain joins TRBV27 to TRBJ2-1; 11 bases fit TRBD1. The CDR3 sequence is 15 residues long. The germline V gene encodes CDR1 MNHEY and CDR2 SMNVEV (reference sequence). Unmatched junction bases numbered 6, after V lost 8 bases and J lost 3 bases. DNA of the CDR3: TGTGCCAGCGGCCGGACAGGGGGCGACTACAATGAGCAGTTCTTC. Its protein is CASGRTGGDYNEQFF.

This chain links TRBV7-9 with TRBJ2-2, with D tentatively TRBD2 (6 bases). The V end was cut by 5 bases, the J end by 7 bases, with 17 bases between. The CDR3 contains 15 residues. The germline V gene has CDR1 SEHNR and CDR2 FQNEAQ (reference sequence). The CDR3 is CASSRGEGEVGELFF. CDR3 sequence (DNA): TGTGCCAGCAGCCGGGGAGAAGGGGAGGTCGGGGAGCTGTTTTTT.